This T cell receptor (beta chain) was recovered during a study of blood T cells in healthy people across ages. This CDR3 has 13 amino acids. The germline CDR1 and CDR2 sequences are SQVTM and ANQGSEA. The ends were cut back, 6 bases at V and 4 bases at J, with 14 bases in the middle. Alongside a J-beta primer mix, a sample-barcoded 5' primer served in a second PCR lasting roughly 7 to 12 cycles. Through a template-switch adaptor with 12 random nucleotides, each cDNA molecule received a tag. TCRdb fed the 5' RACE reads into MiXCR, producing one record per CDR3 protein. The sample holds 1.5 million to 2 million distinct CDR3 sequences, around half seen once. This clonotype was counted between two and nine times.

Sequencing input: blood. This TCR was sampled from a woman aged 40 to 50 in good health. V usage is TRBV29-1 and J usage is TRBJ2-3, with TRBD1 as a possible D gene (6 bases). The CDR3 sequence: CSVGATFADTQYF. CDR3 in DNA: TGCAGCGTGGGGGCGACGTTCGCAGATACGCAGTATTTT.